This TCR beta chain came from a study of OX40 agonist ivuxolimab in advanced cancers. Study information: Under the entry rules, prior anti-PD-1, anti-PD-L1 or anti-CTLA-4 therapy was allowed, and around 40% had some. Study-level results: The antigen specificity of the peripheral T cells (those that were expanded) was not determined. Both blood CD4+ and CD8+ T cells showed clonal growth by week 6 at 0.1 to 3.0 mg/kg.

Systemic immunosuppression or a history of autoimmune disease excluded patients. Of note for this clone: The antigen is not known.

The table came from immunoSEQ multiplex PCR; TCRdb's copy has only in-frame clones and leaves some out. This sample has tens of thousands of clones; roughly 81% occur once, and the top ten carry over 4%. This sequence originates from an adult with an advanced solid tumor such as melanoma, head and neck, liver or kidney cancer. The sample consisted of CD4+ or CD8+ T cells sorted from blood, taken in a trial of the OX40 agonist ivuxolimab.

CDR3 region: CALSGGFQETQYF. CDR3 sequence (DNA): TGTGCCTTAAGTGGGGGTTTCCAAGAGACCCAGTACTTC. The J gene is TRBJ2-5, the V gene TRBV30; TRBD1 or TRBD2 may be the D gene (5 bases each). This CDR3 spans 13 amino acids. V lost 7 bases to trimming and J lost 1 base, with 13 bases between them. Germline V gene data show CDR1 as GTSNPN and CDR2 as SVGIG (reference sequence).